This is a list of T cell receptor beta chains from one sample in a study of T cell responses to AZD1222 COVID-19 vaccine. Sequencing was performed with immunoSEQ multiplex PCR; in TCRdb, only in-frame clones are kept and a portion is missing. The table has more than 60,000 clones, 87% seen once; the top ten hold 15% to 20%. Sequences were derived from peripheral blood, sampled 28 days after the second AZD1222 dose. These receptors all stem from an adult who received the AZD1222 COVID-19 vaccine. Each CDR3 is given with its conserved first and last residue. D genes are given only for firm matches. Not all rows give a size; the values are once, few, many and, for expanded clones, a class.

>TRBJ1-1|TRBV18|NA|once
TGTGCCAGCTCAGGTCGGCAGTCCATGAACACTGAAGCTTTCTTT
CASSGRQSMNTEAFF
>TRBJ2-1|TRBV7-2|TRBD2|NA
TGTGCCAGCAGCGAAACTAGCGGGGGGGCTTACAATGAGCAGTTCTTC
CASSETSGGAYNEQFF
>TRBJ1-6|TRBV7-8|NA|once
TGTGCCAGCAGCTCTGTCCGATGGGGCGGGAAGATGAATTCACCCCTCCACTTT
CASSSVRWGGKMNSPLHF
>TRBJ1-1|TRBV5-1|NA|NA
TGCGCCAGCAGCTTGTCAGTTCAGGGCTCTGAAGCTTTCTTT
CASSLSVQGSEAFF
>TRBJ1-6|TRBV14|TRBD1|NA
TGTGCCAGCAGCCGCATGGGACAGGGGTACAATTCACCCCTCCACTTT
CASSRMGQGYNSPLHF
>TRBJ2-7|TRBV9|NA|NA
TGTGCCAGCAGCACCGGAGGGCCCTACGAGCAGTACTTC
CASSTGGPYEQYF
>TRBJ1-3|TRBV28|NA|NA
TGTGCCAGCAGTTTGGGTTTCTCTGGAAACACCATATATTTT
CASSLGFSGNTIYF
>TRBJ1-5|TRBV10-3|TRBD1|NA
TGTGCCATCAGGCAGGGGGCAGATCAGCCCCAGCATTTT
CAIRQGADQPQHF
>TRBJ1-1|TRBV5-6|NA|NA
TGTGCCAGCAGCTTGAGGAAGGAGGTGAACACTGAAGCTTTCTTT
CASSLRKEVNTEAFF
>TRBJ1-1|TRBV7-9|TRBD1|NA
TGTGCCAGCAGCTTCGGACAGGGGGCGGATGAAGCTTTCTTT
CASSFGQGADEAFF
>TRBJ1-1|TRBV7-9|TRBD1|once
TGTGCCATCCGGACAGGGGCTGAAGCTTTCTTT
CAIRTGAEAFF
>TRBJ2-2|TRBV7-3|TRBD1|NA
TGTGCCAGCAAAGGGACAGGCGGCCTCACCGGGGAGCTGTTTTTT
CASKGTGGLTGELFF
>TRBJ1-4|TRBV2|NA|few
TGTGCCAGCAGTGACCCCAGGGTGGGAGAAAAACTGTTTTTT
CASSDPRVGEKLFF
>TRBJ2-4|TRBV7-2|NA|NA
TGTGCCAGCAGCTCAAGGGGAGGGCAGGGGGCCAAAAACATTCAGTACTTC
CASSSRGGQGAKNIQYF
>TRBJ2-3|TRBV5-5|NA|NA
TGTGCCAGCAGCTCGGACACCCGAACAGATACGCAGTATTTT
CASSSDTRTDTQYF
>TRBJ1-1|TRBV11-2|NA|NA
TGTGCCAGCAGCTTAATCAGGGGTCGGAACACTGAAGCTTTCTTT
CASSLIRGRNTEAFF
>TRBJ2-5|TRBV5-5|NA|NA
TGTGCCAGCAGCTTGTCCCCGACGGAAGAGACCCAGTACTTC
CASSLSPTEETQYF
>TRBJ2-2|TRBV28|TRBD1|NA
TGTGCCATCCGACAGGGGGGAACCGGGGAGCTGTTTTTT
CAIRQGGTGELFF
>TRBJ1-5|TRBV30|NA|NA
TGTGCCTGGAGTGCGAGTAGCAATCAGCCCCAGCATTTT
CAWSASSNQPQHF
>TRBJ2-7|TRBV30|NA|NA
TGTGCCTGGAGGGGGCAGGACTACGAGCAGTACTTC
CAWRGQDYEQYF
>TRBJ1-1|TRBV7-2|NA|NA
TGTGCCAGCAGCGTGGGGGTCCGGATTCTGAACACTGAAGCTTTCTTT
CASSVGVRILNTEAFF
>TRBJ2-7|TRBV19|NA|NA
TGTGCCAGTAGACCGACAGATTCCTACGAGCAGTACTTC
CASRPTDSYEQYF
>TRBJ1-5|TRBV10-3|TRBD1|NA
TGTGCCATCAGTAAGACCGACAGGGGTAACCAGCATTTT
CAISKTDRGNQHF
>TRBJ2-7|TRBV10-3|TRBD1|NA
TGTGCCATCAGTGAGGGGACAGGGGAGTACGAGCAGTACTTC
CAISEGTGEYEQYF
>TRBJ1-6|TRBV15|NA|NA
TGTGCCACCAGCAGAGCCAGTTTGGTTTCACCCCTCCACTTT
CATSRASLVSPLHF
>TRBJ1-4|TRBV7-8|NA|NA
TGTGCCAGCAACCCCATGGGCTCAACTAATGAAAAACTGTTTTTT
CASNPMGSTNEKLFF
>TRBJ2-7|TRBV7-8|NA|NA
TGTGCCAGCAGCTGGAGGGCGGACAGCTCCTACGAGCAGTACTTC
CASSWRADSSYEQYF
>TRBJ2-1|TRBV14|NA|NA
TGTGCCAGCAGCCAAGAGCTAGGGGGGACTCGGGATGAGCAGTTCTTC
CASSQELGGTRDEQFF
>TRBJ2-7|TRBV18|NA|NA
TGTGCCAGCTCACCACGACCGGACAGCTCCTACGAGCAGTACTTC
CASSPRPDSSYEQYF
>TRBJ1-3|TRBV4-1|NA|once
TGCGCCAGCAGCACCCAACAGGGTCCGGGAAACACCATATATTTT
CASSTQQGPGNTIYF
>TRBJ2-3|TRBV5-6|NA|NA
TGTGCCAGCAGCCCGCGTCAGGGGCTGGATACGCAGTATTTT
CASSPRQGLDTQYF
>TRBJ2-1|TRBV4-1|NA|NA
TGCGCCAGCAGCCAAGATCTGGTAGGGTTCGATGAGCAGTTCTTC
CASSQDLVGFDEQFF
>TRBJ2-1|TRBV11-3|TRBD2|NA
TGTGCCAGCAGCTCCAGAGGTCCGGCGGGGGGGCCGATATACAATGAGCAGTTCTTC
CASSSRGPAGGPIYNEQFF
>TRBJ2-7|TRBV11-1|TRBD2|NA
TGTGCCAGCAGCCCCGGACTAGCGGGGTACGAGCAGTACTTC
CASSPGLAGYEQYF
>TRBJ1-6|TRBV3-1/TRBV3-2|NA|NA
TGTGCCAGCAGCTTTTCCTCAGGAACCTATAATTCACCCCTCCACTTT
CASSFSSGTYNSPLHF
>TRBJ2-3|TRBV3-1/TRBV3-2|TRBD2|NA
TGTGCCAGCAGCCATACTAGCGGGGGGGCCTCCGGCACAGATACGCAGTATTTT
CASSHTSGGASGTDTQYF
>TRBJ1-2|TRBV28|NA|NA
TGTGCCACCCGACCGCCAGCTAACTATGGCTACACCTTC
CATRPPANYGYTF
>TRBJ2-1|TRBV4-3|TRBD2|once
TGCGCCAGCAGCCAAGATATCCCCGGGACTAGATCCGCCAGTGAGCAGTTCTTC
CASSQDIPGTRSASEQFF
>TRBJ2-2|TRBV5-1|TRBD1|NA
TGCGCCAGCAGCTCGGGACAGGACGGGGAGCTGTTTTTT
CASSSGQDGELFF
>TRBJ1-5|TRBV27|NA|NA
TGTGCCAGCAGCGGACGGTCCAATCAGCCCCAGCATTTT
CASSGRSNQPQHF
>TRBJ2-2|TRBV5-8|TRBD1|NA
TGTGCCAGCAGCTTGGCGACAGGGCGGCTCTCCGGGGAGCTGTTTTTT
CASSLATGRLSGELFF
>TRBJ1-5|TRBV2|NA|NA
TGTGCCAGCACACTTTCTAATCAGCCCCAGCATTTT
CASTLSNQPQHF
>TRBJ2-7|TRBV3-1/TRBV3-2|TRBD1|NA
TGTGCCAGCAGCCATTTTCCGACAGGGGGCAGGAACGAGCAGTACTTC
CASSHFPTGGRNEQYF
>TRBJ1-5|TRBV30|NA|NA
TGTGCCTGGAGCAGGACCGGGACGGCGAATCAGCCCCAGCATTTT
CAWSRTGTANQPQHF
>TRBJ2-5|TRBV5-1|TRBD2|once
TGCGCCAGCAGCTTGATCGGGCAGGGAGGGGAGACCCAGTACTTC
CASSLIGQGGETQYF
>TRBJ2-7|TRBV28|NA|NA
TGTGCCAGCAGTTTTTCCAGCTACGAGCAGTACTTC
CASSFSSYEQYF
>TRBJ1-5|TRBV5-1|NA|NA
TGCGCCAGCAGTTTAGCAGGGGTGAGCAATCAGCCCCAGCATTTT
CASSLAGVSNQPQHF
>TRBJ1-4|TRBV18|NA|NA
TGTGCCAGCTCACCCCCGATCTCGGTGGGGGTCTACGATGAAAAACTGTTTTTT
CASSPPISVGVYDEKLFF
>TRBJ2-3|TRBV6-4|NA|few
TGTGCCAGCAGTGACGGACAAAACACAGATACGCAGTATTTT
CASSDGQNTDTQYF
>TRBJ1-2|TRBV5-1|NA|NA
TGCGCCAGCAGCTACTGGGGACAAAACTATGGCTACACCTTC
CASSYWGQNYGYTF
>TRBJ1-1|TRBV19|TRBD1|few
TGTGCCAGTAGTATGGCCGGGACAGGGGGTTCGGCGAACACTGAAGCTTTCTTT
CASSMAGTGGSANTEAFF
>TRBJ2-7|TRBV4-1|TRBD1|NA
TGCGCCAGCAGCCAAGATGAGGGGGCGCAGCCCTACGAGCAGTACTTC
CASSQDEGAQPYEQYF
>TRBJ2-3|TRBV27|TRBD2|NA
TGTGCCAGCAGTTTAAGACTAGCGGGGGGCATCACAGATACGCAGTATTTT
CASSLRLAGGITDTQYF
>TRBJ1-2|TRBV4-3|NA|NA
TGCGCCAGCAGCCAAGAAGGTCGATCCCATGGCTACACCTTC
CASSQEGRSHGYTF